This T cell receptor (beta chain) was captured in a study of shared clonotypes between healthy human individuals. Study-wide results and limits: Investigators collected only blood, and repertoires in tissues likely differ.

On this clone: The target antigen is unknown.

CDR3 length equals 14 residues. V lost 4 bases and J lost 4, with 14 bases in between. CDR1 SGHRS and CDR2 YFSETQ come from the germline V gene. The data were produced by immunoSEQ multiplex PCR, yet TCRdb's version contains in-frame clones alone and is incomplete. The table shows around 1.5 million clones, with under 99% occurring only once. Caucasian adults living in Nashville, Tennessee, provided all samples. The chain uses TRBV5-1 and TRBJ1-2; the D gene is possibly TRBD1 (5 bases). This clonotype was obtained from a man younger than 40 in good health. The source material was naive CD4+ T cells sorted from blood. Indicated subset: CD45RA+ positively selected. This CDR3 reads CASSRMDNFYGYTF. The CDR3 coding sequence is TGCGCCAGCAGCCGGATGGACAACTTCTATGGCTACACCTTC.